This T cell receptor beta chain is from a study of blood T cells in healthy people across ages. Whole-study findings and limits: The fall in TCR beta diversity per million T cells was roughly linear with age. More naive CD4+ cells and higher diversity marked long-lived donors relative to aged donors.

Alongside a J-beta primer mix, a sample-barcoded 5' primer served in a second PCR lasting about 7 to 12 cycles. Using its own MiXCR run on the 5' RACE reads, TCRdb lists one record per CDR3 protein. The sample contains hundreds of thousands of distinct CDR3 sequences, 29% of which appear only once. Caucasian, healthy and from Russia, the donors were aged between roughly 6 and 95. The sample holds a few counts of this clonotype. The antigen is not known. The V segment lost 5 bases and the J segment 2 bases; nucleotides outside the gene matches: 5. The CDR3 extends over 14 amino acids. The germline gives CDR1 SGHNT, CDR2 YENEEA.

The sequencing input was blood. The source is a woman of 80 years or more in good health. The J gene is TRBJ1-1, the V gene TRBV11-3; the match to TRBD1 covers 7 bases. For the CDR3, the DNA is TGTGCCAGCAGCCCAGGGGGAACCAACACTGAAGCTTTCTTT. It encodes CASSPGGTNTEAFF.